The sample holds a few counts of the clone carrying this T cell receptor (beta chain). The data derive from a study of shared clonotypes between healthy human individuals. Sequencing used immunoSEQ multiplex PCR; TCRdb keeps in-frame clones, though not all of them. The data contain some 2.3 million clones, over 85% of them seen just once; the ten biggest clones take up 0.35% to 0.45%. CDR3 length equals 15 residues. Trimming pared 5 bases from V and 6 bases from J, leaving 22 bases between. CDR1 is SQVTM, CDR2 ANQGSEA, per germline. The sample was naive CD4+ T cells from PBMCs. This sample's subset: CD45RA+ positively selected. The sequence came from a man between 18 and 35 years old in good health. Some clones in this sample may be carry-over from other donors' samples. V gene TRBV29-1 combines with J gene TRBJ1-1; weak D call: TRBD1 (6 bases). This CDR3 reads CSVSSLYREPPEAFF. In nucleotides, the CDR3 is TGCAGCGTTAGCTCTTTGTACAGGGAACCTCCTGAAGCTTTCTTT.